This entry describes one TCR beta chain. One end of the junction fails to match germline, which may point to a read error. This sample was taken from a study of tumor and adjacent non-tumor tissue in lung cancer. No cell sorting was done before RNA was extracted from the tissue. CDR1 is MDHEN and CDR2 is SYDVKM in the germline V gene. The CDR3 has 15 residues. A modified ARM-PCR protocol with three rounds of nested PCR amplified TCRbeta. Using its own MiXCR run on the multiplex PCR reads, TCRdb lists one record per CDR3 protein. The sample lists about 93,000 distinct CDR3 sequences, around 64% occurring once.

The V and J genes are TRBV28 and TRBJ2-1, with a possible D match to TRBD2 (6 bases). The sample was lung tumor tissue. This receptor was taken from a man aged 60 to 75 with non-small cell lung cancer. CDR3 sequence (DNA): TGTGCCACCGTCGAGGGGACTGGCTCCTATAATGAGCAGTTCTTC. It specifies CATVEGTGSYNEQFF.